This entry features one T cell receptor (beta chain) sequence. This receptor's antigen is unknown. No base qualities exist here, and no much larger clone lies one base off it. Donors were approximately 42 systemically healthy Caucasian individuals from Russia aged roughly 6 to 100 years. Approximately 10 milliliters of peripheral blood were collected from each donor into EDTA-treated Vacutainer tubes. Ficoll-Paque density-gradient centrifugation was used to isolate PBMCs, with at least 6 million per sample. Total RNA, at least 6 micrograms per sample, was extracted from PBMCs with Trizol reagent. For every donor, an aliquot of PBMCs went through flow cytometry to measure the percentages of naive CD45RAhigh/CD27high T cells. The source of the sample is a study of blood T cells in healthy people across ages (dated by TCRdb to between 2014 and 2017). About the full investigation: In model experiments, template switching captured about one uniquely barcoded TCR beta cDNA molecule for every two T cells. To track age-related changes in TCR beta repertoire diversity, the study relied on deep sequencing normalized with unique cDNA molecular identifiers. Four age groups were formed from the donors: young (average 16 years), middle-aged (approximately 40), aged (about 62) and long-lived (approximately 78). Using the same blood draw, the study looked at two additional independent replicas of 1 million unique cDNA reads for two donors, one aged 18 to 30 and the other aged 80 or older. Points the paper makes about the study in general: Estimates of total diversity based on one million sequenced T cells were considered lower bounds and underestimates. The CMV infection status of donors was not known, potentially confounding age-related changes in expanded clonotypes. Compared with the aged group, more naive CD4+ T cells, fewer expanded clones and increased TCR diversity were shown by the long-lived group, suggesting age selection. Observed TCR beta diversity per million T cells fell roughly linearly with age, and a significant reduction was already apparent by age roughly 40. A strong correlation was found between observed TCR beta diversity and the percentage of naive T cells measured by flow cytometry. Because profiling used bulk unsorted PBMCs, naive and antigen-experienced compartments could not be compared conclusively.

Libraries were made using 5' RACE. Sequencing relied on an Illumina HiSeq 2500. A second PCR of about 7 to 12 cycles was run with a J-beta primer mix and a sample-barcoded 5' primer. Each TCR beta cDNA molecule received a unique molecular identifier from a template-switch 5' adaptor carrying 12 random nucleotides. At least 2.5 million CDR3-containing paired-end reads were obtained from each sample. First-strand cDNA synthesis was performed from all RNA using the Mint cDNA synthesis kit, with priming by a TRBC-specific oligonucleotide. Following uracil-DNA glycosylase treatment, all cDNA underwent a first 18-cycle PCR with the universal primers M1SS and BC2_uni_R. Per the source publication's procedure: For normalization, 1 million high-quality reads were randomly selected from each sample, with every read carrying a distinct molecular identifier. Instead of being binned into consensus sequences, reads that shared molecular identifiers were thrown out. MiTCR, run with a Q25 quality threshold and the strictest error-elimination algorithm, handled CDR3 identification, clonotype clustering and error correction. Lower-bound total TCR beta diversity was estimated with a nonparametric unseen species model using Euler transformation. Using fastp at Q25 and MiXCR, TCRdb reprocessed the public reads and kept productive beta chains. Rows with a matching CDR3 protein are joined into one entry that keeps the most common DNA and genes. None of the V and J calls come from the authors' own analysis; TCRdb made them. This sample comprises 600,000 to 1,000,000 distinct CDR3 sequences, approximately 25% of them detected only once. Approximately 3.7% of the sample is taken by the ten largest.

The trim is 8 bases for V and 3 bases for J, with a gap of 5 bases between the germline ends. The CDR3 holds 9 amino acids from the cysteine to the phenylalanine. Just the 27-base CDR3 DNA is kept, in frame starting at base 1. CDR1 SQVTM and CDR2 ANQGSEA are derived from the germline V gene. The data were also submitted as part of a second study, on T cells of mothers and their children. As that second paper reports: Nine systemically healthy Caucasian individuals, comprising three mothers and their six children, were included as donors. cDNA synthesis consumed the entire amount of extracted RNA, loaded at 1.5 ug RNA in each 15 ul reaction. Sample barcodes and 2-4 random nucleotides were added via the M1S primer in the second PCR. Over 8.5 million TCR beta CDR3 reads were obtained for each mother, and millions of reads were obtained for each child. Thymic selection similarly shapes TCR recombination output in related and unrelated pairs, with minor effect from inherited differences. Normalized repertoire overlap was always found to be slightly, but never significantly, higher in related mother-child pairs than in unrelated mother-child pairs. Persistent microchimeric T cell clones were not detected, at a sensitivity of 95 to 100 clones per million clonotypes. In the study, deep NGS was used to compare the TCR beta repertoires of mothers and children, and features distinguishing related mother-child pairs from unrelated individuals were sought. The mean age was about 37 +/- 4 years for the mothers and approximately 11 +/- 4 years for the children. After adapter ligation with NEBNext reagents, the libraries were sequenced on Illumina HiSeq 2000 with 100+100 nt paired-end reads. To prevent cross-contamination, the mother and child libraries were prepared a month apart and were sequenced in separate runs. For each donor, between 500,000 and 2,000,000 distinct TCR beta clonotypes were identified. Naive TCR beta clonotypes were estimated from low-frequency clonotypes matched to each donor's FACS-determined naive share, without sorting.

The chain is assembled from TRBV29-1 and TRBJ2-7, with the D gene call left open. The sequenced sample consisted of blood. The TCR originated in a boy aged 5-17 years in good health. The sequence in DNA is TGCAGCTTCCTCTACGAGCAGTACTTC. This sequence encodes CSFLYEQYF.